The TCR beta chain under discussion was sequenced for a study of T-cell reconstitution after alpha-beta-depleted transplantation in children. Study-wide findings and caveats: Several hundred expanded graft clones reportedly were the source of alpha-beta T cells about two months after transplant. Newly made T cells mostly supplied T-cell counts and diversity one year after transplant. It was surviving recipient T cells and thymic progenitors that gave some patients high TCRbeta diversity at day 60.

For TCRbeta, the library was prepared with unique molecular identifiers. TCRdb called the PCR reads again in MiXCR, with one record for every CDR3 protein. Here the sample spans about 830,000 distinct CDR3 sequences, roughly 15% being singletons. This clonotype was observed a few times. Its antigen is unknown. Specimen: PBMCs, mostly from graft donor cells, collected 360 days after TCRalphabeta/CD19-depleted stem cell transplant. The TCR was taken from a male patient younger than 18 who had a stem cell transplant for acute lymphoblastic leukemia, so the T cells may come from the graft donor.

Here the CDR3 DNA reads TGCAGCGTTGCGTATGCTTTCTTT. Protein: CSVAYAFF. The chain combines TRBV29-1 with TRBJ1-1; no clear D. The CDR3 loop spans 8 amino acids. Germline V gene lookup returns CDR1 SQVTM and CDR2 ANQGSEA. Trimming stripped 4 bases from V and 11 bases from J, with 5 bases between. Variable domain in full (rest from reference TRBV29-1 and TRBJ1-1): SAVISQKPSRDICQRGTSLTIQCQVDSQVTMMFWYRQQPGQSLTLIATANQGSEATYESGFVIDKFPISRPNLTFSTLTVSNMSPEDSSIYLCSVAYAFFGQGTRLTVV.